The present T cell receptor beta chain was sequenced within a study of blood T cell repertoires in COVID-19. Background on the study: COVID-19 samples collected from the United States, Italy and Spain covered acute and convalescent phases. The cDNA or gDNA used as material had been derived from T cells, B-cell-depleted T cells, or PBMCs.

CDR3 size: 13 residues. With V trimmed by 6 bases and J by 4 bases, 5 bases remained unmatched. The germline V gene encodes CDR1 MNHEY and CDR2 SMNVEV (reference sequence). How the authors handled the data: Counts of nucleated cells, estimated from reference gene primer amplification, were obtained. The repertoire was sequenced with immunoSEQ multiplex PCR; TCRdb's copy has only in-frame clones and lacks some. V and J calls and clone size are given by that table; D and trimming were obtained from the DNA. Of some 160,000 clones in the sample, roughly 78% are singletons; the top ten hold about 6.5%. Sequenced: peripheral blood. The clonotype comes from a man aged 70-80 years with active or convalescent COVID-19. The chain carries TRBV27 and TRBJ1-2; 7 positions match TRBD1. The DNA for the CDR3 is TGTGCCAGCAGCCAAGCAGGGGGCTATGGCTACACCTTC. Translated, it gives CASSQAGGYGYTF.